What follows is one T cell receptor beta chain and its context. Which antigen it targets is not known. Base quality data are lacking; no much larger clone is found one base away. The data derive from a study of preoperative IRX-2 immunotherapy in early breast cancer (dated by TCRdb to about 2019). Receptor amplification or capture employed the immunoSEQ multiplex PCR assay. This immuneACCESS table, as held by TCRdb, lists in-frame sequences with V and J called but not all clones. Of the missing ones, under half trace to an unresolved V gene in checked studies; the others have no known cause. Counted in this sample were fewer than 40,000 clones; over 85% of them appeared once. The top ten constitute 1.6% of the sample. The label giving this sample's treatment or condition can be read as: preoperative locoregional IRX-2 cytokine immunotherapy. The samples were obtained from a phase Ib study that tested preoperative, locoregional IRX-2 cytokine immunotherapy designed to prime immune responses. Before surgery, IRX-2 was given to the donors, who were patients with early-stage breast cancer.

The CDR3 contains 19 residues, cysteine and phenylalanine counted. CDR3 DNA is the only sequence kept; it has 57 bases, read in frame from the first base. The V end gives up 2 bases and the J end 10 bases, leaving 16 bases in the junction not matched to a gene. The specimen comprised tumor tissue, sampled after IRX-2 immunotherapy. The clonotype comes from a human donor with breast cancer. The chain is assembled from TRBV6-7 and TRBJ2-1; 14 central nucleotides agree with TRBD2. TRBV6-7 has ORF status, its function being uncertain. The CDR3 sequence is CASSYTEGLAGGSLPEQFF. The DNA reads as follows: TGTGCCAGCAGTTACACAGAAGGACTAGCGGGGGGATCCCTGCCCGAGCAGTTCTTC.